A single sample gave rise to the 6 T cell receptor beta chains below, sequenced in a study of T cell clones after liver transplantation. Using immunoSEQ multiplex PCR, the repertoire was profiled, and TCRdb retains in-frame clones only, with some absent. Of nearly 45,000 clones listed, around 83% are singletons. The material sequenced was CD4+ T cells from blood, taken 24 months after liver transplant. The receptor source for this set is a human patient who received a liver transplant. Some T cells may be the graft donor's.

The chain couples TRBV10-2 to TRBJ2-7; no definite D call. The germline CDR1 and CDR2 sequences are WSHSY and SAAADI. V was clipped by 0 bases and J by 8 bases, with 11 bases between them. The CDR3 consists of 13 residues. The CDR3 loop is CASSESIGSQQYF. The CDR3 coding sequence is TGCGCCAGCAGTGAGTCGATAGGTAGCCAGCAGTACTTC.

This chain connects TRBV27 to TRBJ2-7; possible D gene TRBD2, 6 bases. CDR3 length equals 15 residues. V lost 1 base and J 5 bases, leaving 15 bases between the germline ends. The V gene's germline CDR1 is MNHEY and CDR2 SMNVEV (reference sequence). The CDR3 loop is CASSLFTVGRNEQYF. In DNA form, the CDR3 reads TGTGCCAGCAGTTTATTTACAGTAGGGAGGAACGAGCAGTACTTC.

The genes are TRBV5-6 and TRBJ2-3; unclear D gene. V shed 4 bases and J shed 0 bases, with 6 bases lying between them. Germline V lookup: CDR1 SGHDT, CDR2 YYEEEE. The CDR3 extends over 13 amino acids. Written as DNA, the CDR3 is TGTGCCAGCAGCCTTCCTAGCACAGATACGCAGTATTTT. As protein: CASSLPSTDTQYF.

This clone ranks as medium-sized. The chain joins TRBV7-6 to TRBJ1-5; no clear D gene. The V and J ends lost 5 bases and 2 bases respectively, with 7 bases between them. This CDR3 has 13 amino acids. CDR1 is SGHVS, CDR2 FNYEAQ, per germline. The CDR3 reads CASSPLGNQPQHF. The DNA for the CDR3 is TGTGCCAGCAGCCCCCTGGGCAATCAGCCCCAGCATTTT.

The gene calls are TRBV7-2 and TRBJ2-7, with D hard to call. Germline loops: CDR1 SGHTA, CDR2 FQGNSA. The CDR3 is 15 residues long. Trimming shortened V by 1 base and J by 3 bases, and 13 bases separated the two germline ends. The CDR3 region is CASSLDENPDYEQYF. The CDR3 nucleotides are TGTGCCAGCAGCTTAGACGAAAACCCCGACTACGAGCAGTACTTC.

The chain recombines TRBV27 with TRBJ1-6, with D perhaps matching TRBD1 (6 bases). CDR3 size: 16 residues. V was shortened by 3 bases and J by 5 bases, with 14 bases between the two germline ends. Germline CDR1 is MNHEY and CDR2 is SMNVEV (reference sequence). CDR3 sequence: CASSFYRVFDNSPLHF. CDR3 DNA: TGTGCCAGCAGTTTCTACAGGGTGTTTGATAATTCACCCCTCCACTTT.